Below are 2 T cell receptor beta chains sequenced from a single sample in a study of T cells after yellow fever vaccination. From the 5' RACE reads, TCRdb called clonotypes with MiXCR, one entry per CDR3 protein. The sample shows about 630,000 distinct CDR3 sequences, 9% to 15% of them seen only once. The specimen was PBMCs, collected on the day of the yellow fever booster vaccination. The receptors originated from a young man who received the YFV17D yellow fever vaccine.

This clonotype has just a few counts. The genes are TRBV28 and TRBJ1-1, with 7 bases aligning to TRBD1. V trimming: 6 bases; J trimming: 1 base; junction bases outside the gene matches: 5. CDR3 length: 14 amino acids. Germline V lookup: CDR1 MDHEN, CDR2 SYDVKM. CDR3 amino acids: CASRPGDRNTEAFF. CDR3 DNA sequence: TGTGCCAGCAGACCCGGGGACAGGAACACTGAAGCTTTCTTT.

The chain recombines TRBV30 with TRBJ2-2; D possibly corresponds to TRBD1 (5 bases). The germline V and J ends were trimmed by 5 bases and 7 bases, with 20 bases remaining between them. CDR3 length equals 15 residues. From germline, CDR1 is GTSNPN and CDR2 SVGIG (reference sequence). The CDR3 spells CAWSAQGVLGGELFF. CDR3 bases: TGTGCCTGGTCGGCCCAAGGGGTCTTGGGCGGGGAGCTGTTTTTT.